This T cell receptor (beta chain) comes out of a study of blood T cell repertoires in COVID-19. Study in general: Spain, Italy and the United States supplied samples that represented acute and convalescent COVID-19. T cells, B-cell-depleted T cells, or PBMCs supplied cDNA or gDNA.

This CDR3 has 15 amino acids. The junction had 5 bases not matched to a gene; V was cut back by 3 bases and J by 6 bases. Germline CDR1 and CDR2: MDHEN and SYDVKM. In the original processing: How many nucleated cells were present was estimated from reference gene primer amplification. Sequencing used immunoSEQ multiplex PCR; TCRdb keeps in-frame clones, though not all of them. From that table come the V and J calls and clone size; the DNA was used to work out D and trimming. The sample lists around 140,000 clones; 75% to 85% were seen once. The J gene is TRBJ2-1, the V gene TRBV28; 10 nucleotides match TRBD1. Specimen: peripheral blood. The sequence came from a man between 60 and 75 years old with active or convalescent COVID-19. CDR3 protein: CASSFPDRGGNEQFF. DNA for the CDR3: TGTGCCAGCAGTTTCCCGGACAGGGGGGGCAATGAGCAGTTCTTC.